This TCR beta chain was sequenced during a study of blood T cell repertoires in COVID-19. For the study at large: The United States, Italy and Spain provided the acute and convalescent COVID-19 samples. Sources were T cells, B-cell-depleted T cells, or PBMCs; the material itself was cDNA or gDNA.

This clone was recorded at least ten times. Looked up from germline, CDR1 is MNHEY and CDR2 is SVGAGI. This CDR3 comprises 15 residues. V shed 7 bases and J 5 bases; nucleotides not matched to a gene: 12. Authors' analysis steps: Amplification with reference gene primers provided the estimates of nucleated cell counts. Some clones are missing from TCRdb's copy, which holds only in-frame ones; the method was immunoSEQ multiplex PCR. The V and J calls and clone size come from that table; D and trimming were worked out from the DNA. The sample lists 130,000 to 150,000 clones, under 80% occurring once. This clonotype was obtained from a man older than 75 with acute or convalescent COVID-19. This chain uses TRBV6-5 with TRBJ2-3; 7 nucleotides line up with TRBD1. The sequenced sample consisted of peripheral blood. CDR3 sequence (DNA): TGTGCCAGCATTTCCTTTAGGGGGCGCTTAGATACGCAGTATTTT. This codes for CASISFRGRLDTQYF.